These 6 T cell receptor beta chains originate from one sample sequenced in a study of T cells in Graves' hyperthyroidism and ophthalmopathy. TCR beta CDR3 regions were amplified from RNA. Primed by the HTBI set, a first-round RT-PCR was run on the TCR CDR3. One entry per CDR3 protein results from TCRdb running MiXCR on the multiplex PCR reads. This table holds about 360,000 distinct CDR3 sequences, 13% found once. The specimen was blood. The receptors were sampled from a woman between 18 and 29 years old with Graves' hyperthyroidism.

The chain joins TRBV6-4 to TRBJ1-5; D unresolved. V lost 4 bases to trimming and J lost 0 bases, with 16 bases between them. Per germline, CDR1 MRHNA and CDR2 SNTAGT. CDR3 length equals 17 residues. The CDR3 region has the DNA TGTGCCAGCAGTGGAACGCCTAAGGGAATTAGCAATCAGCCCCAGCATTTT. Translated, it gives CASSGTPKGISNQPQHF.

The sample holds one count of this clonotype. This chain uses TRBV12-5 with TRBJ2-7; TRBD1 is a possible D gene (6 bases). CDR1 is LGHNT, CDR2 FRNRAP, per germline. This CDR3 region has 15 residues. V dropped 0 bases and J dropped 2 bases, with 11 bases sitting between them. The CDR3 DNA reads TGTGCTAGTGGTTTGGTACTGGGACATACCTACGAGCAGTACTTC. It translates to CASGLVLGHTYEQYF.

In this sample, this clonotype turned up many times. The chain combines TRBV12-3 or TRBV12-4 with TRBJ1-2; no clear D. Trimming pared 5 bases from V and 5 bases from J, leaving 9 bases between. There are 12 residues in the CDR3. In DNA, the CDR3 is TGTGCCAGCAGTCATCCTGGGTATGGCTACACCTTC. Protein sequence: CASSHPGYGYTF.

This clonotype was seen at least ten times. V and J are TRBV6-6 and TRBJ1-1; D call uncertain. This CDR3 has 14 amino acids. Per the germline V gene, CDR1 is MNHNY and CDR2 is SVGAGI (reference sequence). Trimming pared 0 bases from V and 1 base from J, leaving 6 bases between. CDR3: CASSYSLGNTEAFF. CDR3 coding DNA: TGTGCCAGCAGTTACTCCCTAGGGAACACTGAAGCTTTCTTT.

There are many counts of this clonotype. This rearrangement joins TRBV27 to TRBJ1-5, with 9 bases aligning to TRBD1. Germline V gives CDR1 MNHEY, CDR2 SMNVEV (reference sequence). The CDR3 loop spans 16 amino acids. V lost 5 bases to trimming and J lost 0 bases; unmatched junction nucleotides: 5. The CDR3 spells CASSRTGGYSNQPQHF. The DNA of the CDR3 is TGTGCCAGCAGTCGAACAGGGGGCTATAGCAATCAGCCCCAGCATTTT.

This clonotype was counted many times. The gene calls are TRBV10-3 and TRBJ2-7; 7 bases map to TRBD2. Per germline, CDR1 ENHRY and CDR2 SYGVKD. The CDR3 spans 12 residues. V gave up 10 bases and J gave up 6 bases; unmatched junction bases: 9. CDR3 bases: TGTGCCACCCGGGAGAGGGAGGGCGAGCAGTACTTC. Its protein product is CATREREGEQYF.